One sample yielded the 11 T cell receptor beta chains listed below, sequenced in a study of blood T cell repertoires in COVID-19. The repertoire was sequenced with immunoSEQ multiplex PCR; TCRdb's copy has only in-frame clones and lacks some. The table lists about 140,000 clones, about 84% of them singletons. The sequenced sample was peripheral blood. Every receptor here comes from a woman of 80 years or more in a cohort sampled during active or convalescent COVID-19.

The CDR3 coding sequence is TGTGCCAGCAGCAGCCGGGACAGGGGCCTCTACGGCTACACCTTC. It specifies CASSSRDRGLYGYTF. The V and J genes are TRBV9 and TRBJ1-2; TRBD1 matches at 10 bases. Germline assignment: CDR1 SGDLS and CDR2 YYNGEE. V shed 4 bases and J 8 bases; nucleotides not matched to a gene: 11. The CDR3 is made up of 15 amino acids.

This chain uses TRBV19 with TRBJ2-3, with D possibly matching TRBD1 (6 bases). Germline V gene lookup returns CDR1 LNHDA and CDR2 SQIVND (reference sequence). This CDR3 spans 14 amino acids. V lost 5 bases to trimming and J lost 0 bases, with 9 bases between them. CDR3 nucleotide sequence: TGTGCCAGTAGTTGGGACATCAGCACAGATACGCAGTATTTT. Residues: CASSWDISTDTQYF.

J is TRBJ1-2 and V is TRBV6-6; 8 bases are shared with TRBD1. Germline CDR1 is MNHNY and CDR2 is SVGAGI (reference sequence). V trimming: 11 bases; J trimming: 3 bases; junction bases outside the gene matches: 5. The CDR3 runs 12 residues. CDR3 in DNA: TGTGCCTGTGTACAGGGGGACTATGGCTACACCTTC. Translation gives CACVQGDYGYTF.

The chain uses TRBV7-9 and TRBJ1-4; D gene ambiguous. The V end lost 1 base, the J end lost 3 bases, and 6 bases lay between the germline ends. The CDR3 is 14 residues long. Germline lookup yields CDR1 SEHNR and CDR2 FQNEAQ (reference sequence). The DNA of the CDR3 is TGTGCCAGCAGCTTAGGAATAGCTAATGAAAAACTGTTTTTT. This codes for CASSLGIANEKLFF. Full variable domain (rest looked up from reference TRBV7-9 and TRBJ1-4): DTGVSQNPRHKITKRGQNVTFRCDPISEHNRLYWYRQTLGQGPEFLTYFQNEAQLEKSRLLSDRFSAERPKGSFSTLEIQRTEQGDSAMYLCASSLGIANEKLFFGSGTQLSVL.

The V call is TRBV5-1, the J call TRBJ2-2, with 12 positions matching TRBD1. CDR1 and CDR2 from the germline V gene are SGHRS and YFSETQ. This CDR3 spans 18 amino acids. With 0 bases clipped from V and 7 bases from J, the junction kept 10 bases outside the gene matches. This chain's CDR3 is CASSLDPLGTGGFGELFF. CDR3 nucleotides: TGCGCCAGCAGCTTGGATCCCCTCGGGACAGGGGGCTTCGGGGAGCTGTTTTTT.

The chain joins TRBV4-1 to TRBJ2-4, with TRBD2 as a possible D gene (5 bases). V lost 0 bases to trimming and J lost 1 base, with 13 bases between them. Germline-derived CDR1 and CDR2 are MGHRA and YSYEKL. The CDR3 has 17 amino acids. CDR3 DNA: TGCGCCAGCAGCCAAGATCCGGGGAGAGGGGCCAAAAACATTCAGTACTTC. Amino acid sequence: CASSQDPGRGAKNIQYF.

The rearrangement joins TRBV7-2 to TRBJ1-2; 9 nucleotides line up with TRBD1. Unmatched junction bases numbered 7, after V lost 2 bases and J lost 6 bases. This CDR3 is 15 amino acids long. Germline V gene sequence: CDR1 SGHTA, CDR2 FQGNSA. The CDR3 DNA reads TGTGCCAGCAGCTTACGGGGGACAGGGAGGGATGGCTACACCTTC. The encoded protein is CASSLRGTGRDGYTF.

The rearrangement joins TRBV4-1 to TRBJ2-7, with 11 bases that match TRBD2. Germline V lookup: CDR1 MGHRA, CDR2 YSYEKL. This CDR3 region has 15 residues. V trimming: 3 bases; J trimming: 4 bases; junction bases outside the gene matches: 5. The CDR3 region has the DNA TGCGCCAGCAGCCACCCGACTAGCGGGGTTTACGAGCAGTACTTC. Translation gives CASSHPTSGVYEQYF.

V usage is TRBV5-4 and J usage is TRBJ2-2; a possible D gene is TRBD1 (6 bases). This CDR3 has 15 residues. Per the germline V gene, CDR1 is SGHNT and CDR2 is YYREEE (reference sequence). V was clipped by 5 bases and J by 5 bases, with 16 bases between them. CDR3 bases: TGTGCCAGCAGTCCGCGGGCAGGGGTTACCGGGGAGCTGTTTTTT. This gives the protein CASSPRAGVTGELFF.

The gene calls are TRBV14 and TRBJ1-6, with a possible D match to TRBD1 (5 bases). The V end lost 3 bases, the J end lost 16 bases, and 16 bases lay between the germline ends. Germline CDR1 is SGHDN and CDR2 is FVKESK. The CDR3 totals 13 residues. CDR3 nucleotides: TGTGCCAGCAGCCAGCTACAGGCCCAGTCGCTCCACTTT. Its protein is CASSQLQAQSLHF. The full variable domain, completed using reference TRBV14 and TRBJ1-6, is EAGVTQFPSHSVIEKGQTVTLRCDPISGHDNLYWYRRVMGKEIKFLLHFVKESKQDESGMPNNRFLAERTGGTYSTLKVQPAELEDSGVYFCASSQLQAQSLHFGNGTRLTVT.

The rearrangement uses TRBV7-3 and TRBJ2-3; D is perhaps TRBD1 (6 bases). V was shortened by 2 bases and J by 7 bases, with 10 bases between the two germline ends. The V gene's germline CDR1 is SGHTA and CDR2 FQGTGA. CDR3 length: 13 amino acids. The CDR3 DNA is TGTGCCAGCAGCTTAGGGGGCGGTAATACGCAGTATTTT. This encodes CASSLGGGNTQYF.